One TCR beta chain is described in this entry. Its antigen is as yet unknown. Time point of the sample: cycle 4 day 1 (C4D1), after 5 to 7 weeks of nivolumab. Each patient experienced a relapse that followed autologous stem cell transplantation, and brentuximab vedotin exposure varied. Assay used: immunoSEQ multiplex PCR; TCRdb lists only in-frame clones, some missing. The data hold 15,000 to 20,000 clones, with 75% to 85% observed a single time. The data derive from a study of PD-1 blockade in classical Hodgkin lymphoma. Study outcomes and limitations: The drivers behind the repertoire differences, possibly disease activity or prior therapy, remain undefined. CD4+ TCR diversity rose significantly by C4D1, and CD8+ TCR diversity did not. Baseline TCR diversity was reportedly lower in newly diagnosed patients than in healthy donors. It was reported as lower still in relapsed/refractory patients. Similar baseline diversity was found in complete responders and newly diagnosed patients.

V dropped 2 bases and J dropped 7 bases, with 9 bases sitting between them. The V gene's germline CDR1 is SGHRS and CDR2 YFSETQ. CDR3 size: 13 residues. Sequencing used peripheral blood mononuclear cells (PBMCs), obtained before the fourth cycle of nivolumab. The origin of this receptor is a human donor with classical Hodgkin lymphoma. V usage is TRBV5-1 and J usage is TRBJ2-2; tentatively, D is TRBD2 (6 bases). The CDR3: CASSFGGLGELFF. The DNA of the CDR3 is TGCGCCAGCAGCTTTGGGGGACTCGGGGAGCTGTTTTTT.